Below, 22 T cell receptor beta chains from the same sample are listed, as sequenced in a study of beta chain features in type 1 diabetes. The entirety of the isolated RNA underwent reverse transcription, so expressed TCRB transcripts were sequenced. Here immunoSEQ multiplex PCR was the method, and the copy in TCRdb shows in-frame clones only, minus some. This sample yields about 130,000 clones, of which around a tenth are seen a single time; around 0.63% belongs to the top ten. Input material: central memory CD4+ T cells from blood. These receptors were collected from a man aged 18-30 years in good health.

The J gene is TRBJ2-3, the V gene TRBV5-6; 11 bases line up with TRBD2. V lost 4 bases, J lost 3 bases, and 16 bases stayed unmatched. This CDR3 is 19 amino acids long. Germline V CDR1 and CDR2: SGHDT, YYEEEE. The CDR3, as DNA: TGTGCCAGCAGCCGCGGTAGCGGGGGGGCGGGGTGGGGAACAGATACGCAGTATTTT. Amino acids: CASSRGSGGAGWGTDTQYF. Full variable domain (outside the CDR3, taken from reference TRBV5-6 and TRBJ2-3): DAGVTQSPTHLIKTRGQQVTLRCSPKSGHDTVSWYQQALGQGPQFIFQYYEEEERQRGNFPDRFSGHQFPNYSSELNVNALLLGDSALYLCASSRGSGGAGWGTDTQYFGPGTRLTVL.

Comments on this clone: Other nucleotide sequences in the sample specify the same CDR3. This rearrangement joins TRBV29-1 to TRBJ1-2; 8 bases line up with TRBD1. This CDR3 is 13 amino acids long. The junction had 2 bases not matched to a gene; V was cut back by 1 base and J by 4 bases. From germline, CDR1 is SQVTM and CDR2 ANQGSEA. CDR3 loop: CSVEVGQGYGYTF. The CDR3 nucleotides read TGCAGCGTTGAAGTCGGACAGGGCTATGGCTACACCTTC. Full variable domain (rest looked up from reference TRBV29-1 and TRBJ1-2): SAVISQKPSRDICQRGTSLTIQCQVDSQVTMMFWYRQQPGQSLTLIATANQGSEATYESGFVIDKFPISRPNLTFSTLTVSNMSPEDSSIYLCSVEVGQGYGYTFGSGTRLTVV.

This clone has a handful of counts. The rearrangement links TRBV4-3 to TRBJ1-2; 8 nucleotides agree with TRBD1. This CDR3 contains 15 residues. Germline assignment: CDR1 LGHNA and CDR2 YSLEER. V shed 1 base and J 7 bases; nucleotides not matched to a gene: 8. CDR3 bases: TGCGCCAGCAGCCAAGTATTCACAGGGGGGGCTGGCTACACCTTC. This gives the protein CASSQVFTGGAGYTF.

V gene TRBV18 combines with J gene TRBJ2-5, with 8 bases lining up with TRBD1. This CDR3 has 17 amino acids. The trim removed 4 bases at V and 0 bases at J, leaving 10 bases unmatched. Per the germline V gene, CDR1 is KGHSH and CDR2 is LQKENI. The CDR3 coding sequence is TGTGCCAGCTCACTCTACACCGGGACAGGAGACCAAGAGACCCAGTACTTC. Translated: CASSLYTGTGDQETQYF.

The chain couples TRBV28 to TRBJ1-4; tentative D call: TRBD1 (6 bases). The CDR3 runs to 19 residues. Germline CDR1 and CDR2: MDHEN and SYDVKM. V gave up 6 bases and J gave up 0 bases, with 23 bases separating them. DNA of the CDR3: TGTGCCAGCAGGCCTAGGCGTGGGGTAGGGGACACAACTAATGAAAAACTGTTTTTT. Translated: CASRPRRGVGDTTNEKLFF.

The genes are TRBV5-4 and TRBJ1-4; a weak D match, TRBD1 (5 bases). Between the trimmed V and J ends, which lost 0 bases and 8 bases, there was a span of 11 bases. The CDR3 spans 14 residues. Germline values: CDR1 SGHNT, CDR2 YYREEE (reference sequence). The CDR3: CASSLAGGGEKLFF. As DNA, the CDR3 is TGTGCCAGCAGCTTGGCGGGGGGAGGAGAAAAACTGTTTTTT.

Ten or more counts support this clone. This chain joins TRBV11-2 and TRBJ2-1; D is undetermined. Trimming took 5 bases from V and 5 from J, leaving 10 bases between them. The germline gives CDR1 SGHAT, CDR2 FQNNGV. The CDR3 is made up of 13 amino acids. DNA for the CDR3: TGTGCCAGCAGCCCCCCGGGTGACAATGAGCAGTTCTTC. This translates into CASSPPGDNEQFF.

A note on this clone: Additional DNA sequences in this sample encode the identical CDR3. The chain carries TRBV14 and TRBJ2-3; 14 bases match TRBD2. The trim removed 4 bases at V and 9 bases at J, leaving 3 bases unmatched. Germline CDR1 and CDR2: SGHDN and FVKESK. CDR3 length: 14 residues. The CDR3 nucleotides read TGTGCCAGCAGCCGGGGACTAGCGGGAGACACGCAGTATTTT. It encodes CASSRGLAGDTQYF.

CDR3 region: CASSGLHGASGYTF. CDR3 DNA: TGTGCCAGCAGTGGGTTGCATGGTGCGAGTGGCTACACCTTC. The J gene is TRBJ1-2, the V gene TRBV25-1; D is unresolved. The CDR3 has 14 residues. Trimming took 4 bases from V and 7 from J, leaving 16 bases between them. Germline CDR1 reads MGHDK; CDR2 reads SYGVNS.

This clone was recorded a few times. The chain carries TRBV28 and TRBJ2-7; 9 nucleotides align to TRBD2. This CDR3 is 15 amino acids long. V dropped 7 bases and J dropped 7; count of bases not matched to a gene: 14. Germline V lookup: CDR1 MDHEN, CDR2 SYDVKM. In DNA form, the CDR3 reads TGTGCCAGCACCCCGCCGGTAGCGGGGGCCGAAGAGCAGTACTTC. It yields the protein CASTPPVAGAEEQYF.

The sample holds many counts of this clone. The chain joins TRBV6-6 to TRBJ2-3; 8 bases agree with TRBD1. The J segment lost 9 bases and the V segment lost 11 bases, leaving 16 bases of the junction unmatched. The CDR3 is 14 residues long. Germline CDR1 reads MNHNY; CDR2 reads SVGAGI (reference sequence). CDR3 sequence (DNA): TGTGCCTTACGTAAGGCAGGGGGCGAGGGCACGCAGTATTTT. It specifies CALRKAGGEGTQYF.

In this sample, this clone turned up a few times. The CDR3 protein is CASRRSSSGVTDTQYF. The CDR3 DNA reads TGTGCCAGCAGGCGGTCGTCTAGCGGGGTTACAGATACGCAGTATTTT. The chain links TRBV2 to TRBJ2-3; 9 bases line up with TRBD2. The germline gives CDR1 SNHLY, CDR2 FYNNEI. V gave up 6 bases and J gave up 3 bases; unmatched junction bases: 10. The CDR3 is 16 amino acids.

This clone showed up just a few times. The gene calls are TRBV5-1 and TRBJ1-2; TRBD1 matches at 7 bases. Germline-derived CDR1 and CDR2 are SGHRS and YFSETQ. Trimming at V came to 5 bases and at J to 3 bases, leaving 4 bases not matched to a gene. This CDR3 region has 13 residues. The CDR3: CASSGQAHYGYTF. CDR3 in DNA: TGCGCCAGCAGTGGACAGGCGCACTATGGCTACACCTTC.

The CDR3 reads CASSQAQGSNTGELFF. CDR3 nucleotide sequence: TGTGCCAGCAGCCAAGCGCAGGGTAGTAACACCGGGGAGCTGTTTTTT. V and J are TRBV4-2 and TRBJ2-2, with D possibly being TRBD1 (5 bases). Germline-derived CDR1 and CDR2 are LGHNA and YNFKEQ. The V gene lost 1 base and the J gene lost 2 bases, with 11 bases spanning the gap. The CDR3 length is 16 residues.

The chain combines TRBV19 with TRBJ2-1; D is possibly TRBD2 (5 bases). CDR1 and CDR2 (germline): LNHDA, SQIVND (reference sequence). The CDR3 extends over 13 amino acids. V gave up 1 base and J gave up 7 bases, with 8 bases separating them. The CDR3 here is CASSIVEGNEQFF. For the CDR3, the DNA is TGTGCCAGTAGTATAGTCGAGGGTAATGAGCAGTTCTTC.

The V gene is TRBV7-9, the J gene TRBJ1-2, with TRBD1 matching 9 bases. This CDR3 is 15 amino acids long. Germline-derived CDR1 and CDR2 are SEHNR and FQNEAQ (reference sequence). V shed 4 bases, J shed 1 base, and the junction held 4 bases outside the gene matches. The CDR3 loop reads CASSSGTGLNYGYTF. The CDR3 region has the DNA TGTGCCAGCAGCTCCGGGACAGGGCTTAACTATGGCTACACCTTC.

At least ten counts were recorded for this clone. J is TRBJ1-2 and V is TRBV5-1; D is undetermined. The CDR3 is made up of 13 amino acids. The V end was cut by 2 bases, the J end by 1 base, with 6 bases between. CDR1 is SGHRS and CDR2 is YFSETQ in the germline V gene. The CDR3 bases are TGCGCCAGCAGCTTTCAGGATAACTATGGCTACACCTTC. It codes for CASSFQDNYGYTF.

CDR3 region: CASRGQTNREAFF. In nucleotides, the CDR3 is TGTGCCAGCAGGGGACAGACGAACCGTGAAGCTTTCTTT. The chain carries TRBV6-1 and TRBJ1-1, with 7 bases matching TRBD1. V lost 6 bases, J lost 7 bases, and 8 bases stayed unmatched. CDR1 and CDR2 (germline): MNHNS, SASEGT. The CDR3 contains 13 residues.

The chain uses TRBV5-4 and TRBJ2-3; 11 bases line up with TRBD2. CDR3 length equals 16 residues. Germline V lookup: CDR1 SGHNT, CDR2 YYREEE (reference sequence). V shed 2 bases, J shed 3 bases, and the junction held 5 bases outside the gene matches. CDR3 region: CASSFLAGGVTDTQYF. CDR3 DNA: TGTGCCAGCAGCTTTCTAGCGGGGGGAGTTACAGATACGCAGTATTTT.

The chain recombines TRBV5-4 with TRBJ2-7, with D maybe TRBD1 (6 bases). This CDR3 has 14 amino acids. Trimming shortened V by 4 bases and J by 3 bases, and 14 bases separated the two germline ends. CDR1 is SGHNT and CDR2 is YYREEE in the germline V gene (reference sequence). The CDR3 reads CASSESGTLYEQYF. The CDR3 DNA reads TGTGCCAGCAGCGAATCCGGGACACTCTACGAGCAGTACTTC.

This clone was counted between two and nine times. The chain couples TRBV18 to TRBJ1-2, with 7 bases lining up with TRBD1. Germline-derived CDR1 and CDR2 are KGHSH and LQKENI. CDR3 length equals 14 residues. With V trimmed by 2 bases and J by 5 bases, 5 bases remained unmatched. The CDR3 loop is CASSPLDRSYGYTF. The CDR3 coding sequence is TGTGCCAGCTCACCATTGGACAGGAGTTATGGCTACACCTTC.

In this sample, this clone turned up a few times. The chain joins TRBV27 to TRBJ2-7; TRBD1 might be the D (6 bases). Trimming cost V 0 bases and J 6 bases, with 21 bases left between them. This CDR3 region has 17 residues. The germline V gene encodes CDR1 MNHEY and CDR2 SMNVEV (reference sequence). CDR3 loop: CASSLSVGAAGVSEQYF. The CDR3 DNA sequence: TGTGCCAGCAGTTTATCAGTGGGTGCGGCAGGGGTCTCCGAGCAGTACTTC.